In its sample, the clone carrying this TCR beta chain was seen many times. This CDR3 is 16 amino acids long. Germline values: CDR1 DFQATT, CDR2 SNEGSKA (reference sequence). Trimming left V 4 bases short and J 2 bases short, with 21 bases between. These data originate in a study of metastatic and nonmetastatic thyroid tumors. Thyroid surgery was performed in patients who had received no treatment beforehand. TCRdb re-called clones via MiXCR from the PCR reads. The sample has 32,000 or so clones; 18% are singletons. Input material: blood. The source of this sequence is a male donor with papillary thyroid cancer or a benign thyroid nodule (not recorded which). Some clones in this sample may be carry-over from other donors' samples. The rearrangement joins TRBV20-1 to TRBJ2-7; perhaps TRBD1 as D (5 bases). The CDR3 loop is CSANPAGQLGPYEQYF. DNA for the CDR3: TGCAGTGCTAACCCCGCCGGCCAGTTGGGGCCCTACGAGCAGTACTTC.